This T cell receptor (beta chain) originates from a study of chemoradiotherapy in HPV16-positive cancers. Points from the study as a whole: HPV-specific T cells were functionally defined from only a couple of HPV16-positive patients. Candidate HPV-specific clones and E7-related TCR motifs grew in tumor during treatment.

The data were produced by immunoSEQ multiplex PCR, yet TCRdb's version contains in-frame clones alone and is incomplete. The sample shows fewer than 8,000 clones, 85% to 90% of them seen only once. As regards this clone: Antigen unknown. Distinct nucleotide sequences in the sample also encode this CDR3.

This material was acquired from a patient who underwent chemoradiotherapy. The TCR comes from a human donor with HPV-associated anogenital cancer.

DNA of the CDR3: TGTGCCAGCTCACCACCCACAGAGAGCTATGGCTACACCTTC. It is translated as CASSPPTESYGYTF. The chain carries TRBV18 and TRBJ1-2; no clear D. Germline CDR1 reads KGHSH; CDR2 reads LQKENI. Between the trimmed V and J ends, which lost 0 bases and 4 bases, there was a span of 9 bases. The CDR3 has 14 amino acids.